This T cell receptor beta chain stems from a study of blood T cell repertoires in COVID-19. This clone was counted many times. As originally analysed: Amplification of reference gene primers provided the estimated nucleated cell counts. Profiled with immunoSEQ multiplex PCR; TCRdb holds only in-frame clones, not every one. The D gene and trimming were derived from the DNA, and the V and J assignments and clone size from that table. The sample lists a few hundred thousand clones, under 90% seen once, with 0.94% in the top ten. Germline CDR1 and CDR2: MNHEY and SMNVEV (reference sequence). The CDR3 is 14 amino acids. V lost 5 bases to trimming and J lost 10 bases, with 17 bases between them.

This clonotype was obtained from a woman aged 40 to 49 who had recovered from COVID-19. The chain employs TRBV27 and TRBJ1-4; D ambiguous. Source material: peripheral blood. CDR3 bases: TGTGCCAGCAGTCCTGACCGCGGTCGAGGAAAACTGTTTTTT. Its protein product is CASSPDRGRGKLFF. The entire variable domain, with the rest obtained from reference TRBV27 and TRBJ1-4, is as follows: EAQVTQNPRYLITVTGKKLTVTCSQNMNHEYMSWYRQDPGLGLRQIYYSMNVEVTDKGDVPEGYKVSRKEKRNFPLILESPSPNQTSLYFCASSPDRGRGKLFFGSGTQLSVL.